Below, one T cell receptor (beta chain) is given with its context. The PCR contained 60 Vbeta and 13 Jbeta primers. The table came from immunoSEQ multiplex PCR; TCRdb's copy has only in-frame clones and leaves some out. This repertoire shows around 140,000 clones, less than 85% found once; its top ten account for about 2%. Every donor was a healthy person donating bone marrow. Per germline, CDR1 KGHSH and CDR2 LQKENI. The V gene lost 8 bases and the J gene lost 2 bases, with 9 bases spanning the gap. The length of the CDR3 is 12 residues. The sample belongs to a study of cytomegalovirus exposure and HLA in healthy donors. Study information: Researchers found that roughly 77% of just under 400 genotyped donors fell within the Caucasian-associated ancestry cluster.

The clonotype was recovered from a man aged 40-49 years in good health and CMV-seronegative. The sequencing input was PBMCs. V is TRBV18 and J is TRBJ1-1; D not resolved. The CDR3 DNA reads as TGTGCCAGCCTTCGGGTAAACACTGAAGCTTTCTTT. This translates into CASLRVNTEAFF.